The present T cell receptor beta chain was sequenced within a study of blood T cell repertoires in COVID-19. Study-wide context: Acute-phase and convalescent COVID-19 samples originated in the United States, Italy and Spain.

Two negative PCRs, clearance, or symptom resolution characterized the recovered Cohort 3 donors. Measured with immunoSEQ multiplex PCR; TCRdb has only the in-frame clones, and not every one. The sample carries about 200,000 clones, around 82% recorded once. The receptor's source is a man in his forties who had recovered from COVID-19. Sequencing used PBMCs or T cells enriched from blood (not recorded which).

CDR3 sequence (DNA): TGCAGCTTCGTCCCGTTTTCTCAAGTCGAGGACTATGGCTACACCTTC. It encodes CSFVPFSQVEDYGYTF. The chain uses TRBV29-1 and TRBJ1-2, with no clear D. The CDR3 is 16 residues long. V shed 8 bases and J shed 3 bases, with 25 bases lying between them. Germline CDR1 reads SQVTM; CDR2 reads ANQGSEA.